The entry below gives a single T cell receptor (beta chain) sequence along with its context. The authors' processing: The assay estimated nucleated cells by amplifying reference gene primers. Measured with immunoSEQ multiplex PCR; TCRdb has only the in-frame clones, and not every one. V and J calls and clone size follow that table, whereas D and trimming were derived from the DNA. The sample includes 150,000 or so clones, about 88% of them seen just once. This specimen comes from a study of blood T cell repertoires in COVID-19. CDR1 is SNHLY, CDR2 FYNNEI, per germline. V shed 6 bases and J shed 1 base, with 15 bases lying between them. CDR3 length: 15 residues.

Material: peripheral blood. The V and J genes are TRBV2 and TRBJ1-2; D gene uncertain. This sequence was found in a woman aged 50 to 60 with COVID-19, enrolled during active disease. The CDR3 protein is CASRPDTLVNYGYTF. The CDR3 DNA is TGTGCCAGCAGGCCTGACACCTTGGTTAACTATGGCTACACCTTC.